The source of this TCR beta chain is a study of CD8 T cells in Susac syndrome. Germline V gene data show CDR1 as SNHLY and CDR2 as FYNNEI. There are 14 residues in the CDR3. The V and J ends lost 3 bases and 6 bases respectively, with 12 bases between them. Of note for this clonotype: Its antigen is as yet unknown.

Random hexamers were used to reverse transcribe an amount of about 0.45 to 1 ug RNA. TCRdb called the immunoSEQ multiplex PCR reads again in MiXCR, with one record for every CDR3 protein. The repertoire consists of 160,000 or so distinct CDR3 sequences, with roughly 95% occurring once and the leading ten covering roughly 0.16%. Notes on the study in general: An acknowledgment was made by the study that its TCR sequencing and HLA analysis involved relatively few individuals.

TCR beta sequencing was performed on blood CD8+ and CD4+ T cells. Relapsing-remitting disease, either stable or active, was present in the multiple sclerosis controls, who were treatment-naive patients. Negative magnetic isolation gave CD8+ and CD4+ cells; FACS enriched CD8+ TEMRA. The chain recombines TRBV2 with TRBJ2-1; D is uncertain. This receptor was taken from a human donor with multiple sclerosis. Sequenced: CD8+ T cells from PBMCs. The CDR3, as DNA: TGTGCCAGCAGTGACCTTGGCCAGTTCAATGAGCAGTTCTTC. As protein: CASSDLGQFNEQFF.